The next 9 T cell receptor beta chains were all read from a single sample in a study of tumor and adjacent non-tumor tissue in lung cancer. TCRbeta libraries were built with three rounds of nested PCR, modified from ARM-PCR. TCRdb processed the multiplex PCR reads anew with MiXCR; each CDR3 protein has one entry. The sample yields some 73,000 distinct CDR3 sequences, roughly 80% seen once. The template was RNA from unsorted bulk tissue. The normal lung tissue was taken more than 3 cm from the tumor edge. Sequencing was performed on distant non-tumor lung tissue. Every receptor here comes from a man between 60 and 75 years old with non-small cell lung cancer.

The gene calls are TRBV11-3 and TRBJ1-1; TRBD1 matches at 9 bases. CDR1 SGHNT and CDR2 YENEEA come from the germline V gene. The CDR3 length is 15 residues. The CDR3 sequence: CARSLSGQGTYGAFF. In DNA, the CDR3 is TGTGCTAGAAGCTTATCAGGACAGGGGACCTATGGAGCTTTCTTT.

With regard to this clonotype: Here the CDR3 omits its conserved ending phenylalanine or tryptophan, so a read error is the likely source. The chain's CDR3 is CASSLLARDTEAFS. The CDR3 nucleotides read TGTGCCAGCAGCTTACTCGCGAGGGACACTGAAGCTTTCTCT. The chain links TRBV11-2 to TRBJ1-1; D gene unclear. CDR3 length: 14 amino acids. Trimming cost V 2 bases and J 3 bases, with 10 bases left between them. Germline CDR1 is SGHAT and CDR2 is FQNNGV.

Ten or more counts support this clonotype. The CDR3 loop reads CSALTSGRAYNEQFF. CDR3 nucleotide sequence: TGCAGTGCTTTAACTAGCGGGAGGGCGTACAATGAGCAGTTCTTC. The J gene is TRBJ2-1, the V gene TRBV20-1, with 13 bases identical to TRBD2. The V segment lost 5 bases and the J segment 4 bases; nucleotides outside the gene matches: 5. In germline, CDR1 is DFQATT, CDR2 SNEGSKA (reference sequence). There are 15 residues in the CDR3.

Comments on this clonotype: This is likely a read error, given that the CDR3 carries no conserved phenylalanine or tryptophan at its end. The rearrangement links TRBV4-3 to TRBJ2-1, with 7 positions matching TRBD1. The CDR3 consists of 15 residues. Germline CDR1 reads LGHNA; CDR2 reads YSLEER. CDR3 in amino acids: CASSPQGVKYNEQFS. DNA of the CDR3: TGCGCCAGTAGCCCGCAGGGGGTAAAATACAATGAGCAGTTCTCC.

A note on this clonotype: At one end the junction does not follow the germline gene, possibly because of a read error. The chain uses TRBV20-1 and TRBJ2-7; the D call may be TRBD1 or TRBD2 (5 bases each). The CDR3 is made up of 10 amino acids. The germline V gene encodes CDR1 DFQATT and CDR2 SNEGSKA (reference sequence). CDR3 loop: CRESGDEQYF. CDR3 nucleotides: TGCAGGGAGAGTGGGGACGAACAGTACTTC.

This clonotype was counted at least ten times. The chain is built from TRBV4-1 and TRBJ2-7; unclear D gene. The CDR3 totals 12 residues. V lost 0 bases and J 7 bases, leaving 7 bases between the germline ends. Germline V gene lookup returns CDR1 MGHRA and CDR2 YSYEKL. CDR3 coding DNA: TGCGCCAGCAGCCAAGATCTGAGGGAGCAGTACTTC. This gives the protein CASSQDLREQYF.

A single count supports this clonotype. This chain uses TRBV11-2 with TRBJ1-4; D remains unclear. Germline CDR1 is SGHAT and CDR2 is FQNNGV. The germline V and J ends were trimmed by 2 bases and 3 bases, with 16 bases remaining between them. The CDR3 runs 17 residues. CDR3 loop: CASSLIPHRSSNEKLFF. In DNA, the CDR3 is TGTGCCAGCAGCTTAATCCCGCATCGTAGTTCTAATGAAAAACTGTTTTTT.

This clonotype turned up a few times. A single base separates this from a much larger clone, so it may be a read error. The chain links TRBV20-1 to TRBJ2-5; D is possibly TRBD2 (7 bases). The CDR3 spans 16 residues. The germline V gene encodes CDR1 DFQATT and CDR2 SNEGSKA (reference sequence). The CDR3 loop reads CSVRGVGGRGQETQYF. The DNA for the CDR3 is TGCAGTGTTAGAGGGGTGGGGGGGCGAGGGCAAGAGACCCAGTACTTC.

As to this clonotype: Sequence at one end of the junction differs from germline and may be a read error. The CDR3 is CSARDRGRVYEQYF. The CDR3 nucleotides read TGCAGTGCTAGAGATCGTGGCAGGGTGTACGAGCAGTATTTC. The gene calls are TRBV20-1 and TRBJ2-7, with D tentatively TRBD1 (5 bases). The germline V gene has CDR1 DFQATT and CDR2 SNEGSKA (reference sequence). The CDR3 is 14 residues long.